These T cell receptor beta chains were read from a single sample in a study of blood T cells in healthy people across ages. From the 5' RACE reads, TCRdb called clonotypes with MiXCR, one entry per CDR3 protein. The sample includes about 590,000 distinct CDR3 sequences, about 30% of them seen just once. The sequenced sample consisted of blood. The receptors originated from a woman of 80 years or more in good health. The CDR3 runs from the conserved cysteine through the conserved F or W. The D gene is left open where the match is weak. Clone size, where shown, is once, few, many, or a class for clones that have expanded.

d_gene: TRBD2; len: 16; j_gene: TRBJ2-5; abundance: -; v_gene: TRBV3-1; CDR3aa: CASSQDGRGGAETQYF; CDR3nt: TGTGCCAGCAGCCAAGATGGGCGGGGGGGCGCAGAGACCCAGTACTTC
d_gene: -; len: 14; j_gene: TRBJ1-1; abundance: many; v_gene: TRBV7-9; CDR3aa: CASSLAQMTTEAFF; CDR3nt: TGTGCCAGCAGCTTAGCGCAAATGACCACTGAAGCTTTCTTT
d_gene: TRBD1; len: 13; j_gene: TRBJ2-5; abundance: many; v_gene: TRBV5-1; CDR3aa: CASSLQGEETQYF; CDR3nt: TGCGCCAGCAGCCTACAGGGGGAAGAGACCCAGTACTTC
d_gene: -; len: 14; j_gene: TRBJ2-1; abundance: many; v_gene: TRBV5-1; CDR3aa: CASSLGTLRDEQFF; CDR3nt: TGCGCCAGCAGCTTGGGGACTCTGCGCGATGAGCAGTTCTTC
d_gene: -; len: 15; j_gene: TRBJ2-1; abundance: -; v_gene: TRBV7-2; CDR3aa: CASSGSLLTYNEQFF; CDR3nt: TGTGCCAGCAGCGGATCCCTCCTAACCTACAATGAGCAGTTCTTC
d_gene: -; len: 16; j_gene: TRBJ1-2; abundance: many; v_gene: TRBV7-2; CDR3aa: CASSLQTGLKTYGYTF; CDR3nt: TGTGCCAGCAGCCTTCAGACGGGGCTAAAAACCTATGGCTACACCTTC
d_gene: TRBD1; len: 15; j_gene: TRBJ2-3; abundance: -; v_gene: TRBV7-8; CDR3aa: CASSLGDRYTDTQYF; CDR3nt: TGTGCCAGCAGCTTAGGGGACAGATACACAGATACGCAGTATTTT
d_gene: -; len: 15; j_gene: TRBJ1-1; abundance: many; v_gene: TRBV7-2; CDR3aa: CASSQSSVQRTEAFF; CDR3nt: TGTGCCAGCAGTCAAAGCAGTGTGCAAAGAACTGAAGCTTTCTTT
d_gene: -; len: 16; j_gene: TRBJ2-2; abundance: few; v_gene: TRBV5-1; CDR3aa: CASSLFGGTNTGELFF; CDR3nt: TGCGCCAGCAGCTTGTTTGGGGGGACGAACACCGGGGAGCTGTTTTTT
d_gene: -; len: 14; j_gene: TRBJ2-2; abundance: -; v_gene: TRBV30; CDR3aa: CAWARGRYTGELFF; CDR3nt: TGTGCCTGGGCGCGGGGGCGGTACACCGGGGAGCTGTTTTTT
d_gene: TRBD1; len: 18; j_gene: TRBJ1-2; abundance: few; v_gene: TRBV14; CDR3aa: CASSLQNRTGAANYGYTF; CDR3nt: TGTGCCAGCAGCCTCCAAAATCGGACAGGAGCCGCTAACTATGGCTACACCTTC
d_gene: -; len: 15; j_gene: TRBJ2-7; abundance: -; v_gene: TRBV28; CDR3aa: CVSSPLPSSYNEQYF; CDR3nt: TGTGTCAGCAGTCCCCTCCCAAGTTCCTACAATGAGCAGTACTTC
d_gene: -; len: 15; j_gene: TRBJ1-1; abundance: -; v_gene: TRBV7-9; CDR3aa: CASSSRSRVNTEAFF; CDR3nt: TGTGCCAGCAGCTCCAGATCCAGGGTGAACACTGAAGCTTTCTTT
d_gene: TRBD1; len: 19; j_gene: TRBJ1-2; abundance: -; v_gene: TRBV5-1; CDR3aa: CANSPGTGTSLSANYDYTF; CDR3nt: TGCGCCAACAGCCCCGGGACAGGAACCTCCCTCTCAGCTAACTATGACTACACCTTC
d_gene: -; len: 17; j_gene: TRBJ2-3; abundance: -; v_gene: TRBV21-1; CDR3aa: CASSNPGEGAGTDTQYF; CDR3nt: TGTGCCAGCAGCAACCCGGGGGAGGGGGCGGGTACAGATACGCAGTATTTT
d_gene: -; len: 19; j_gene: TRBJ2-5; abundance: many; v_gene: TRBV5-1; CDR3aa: CASSFKPPGPAGRQETQYF; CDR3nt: TGCGCCAGCAGCTTCAAACCGCCGGGACCGGCGGGGCGTCAAGAGACCCAGTACTTC
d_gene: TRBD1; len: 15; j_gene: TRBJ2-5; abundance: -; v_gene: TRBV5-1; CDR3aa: CASSPFDRGSETQYF; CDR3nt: TGCGCCAGCAGCCCTTTTGACAGGGGCTCAGAGACCCAGTACTTC
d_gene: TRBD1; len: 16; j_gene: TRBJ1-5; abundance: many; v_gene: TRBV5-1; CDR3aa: CASSRGDRGANQPQHF; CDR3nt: TGCGCCAGCAGCCGTGGGGACAGGGGGGCGAACCAGCCCCAGCATTTT
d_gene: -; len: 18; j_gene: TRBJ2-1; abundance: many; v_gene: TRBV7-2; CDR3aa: CASSYDPPGWSSYNEQFF; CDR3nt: TGTGCCAGCAGTTATGATCCCCCGGGATGGAGCTCCTACAATGAGCAGTTCTTC
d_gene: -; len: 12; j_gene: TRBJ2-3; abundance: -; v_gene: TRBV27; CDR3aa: CASSFGEDTQYF; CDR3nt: TGTGCCAGCAGTTTTGGCGAGGATACGCAGTATTTT
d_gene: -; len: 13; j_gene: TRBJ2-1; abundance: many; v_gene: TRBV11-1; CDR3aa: CASSSQQGNEQFF; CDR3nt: TGTGCCAGCAGCTCACAACAGGGAAATGAGCAGTTCTTC
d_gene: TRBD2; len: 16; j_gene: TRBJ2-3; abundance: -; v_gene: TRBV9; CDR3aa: CASSGRLAGAGDTQYF; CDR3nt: TGTGCCAGCAGCGGGAGACTAGCGGGGGCTGGAGATACGCAGTATTTT
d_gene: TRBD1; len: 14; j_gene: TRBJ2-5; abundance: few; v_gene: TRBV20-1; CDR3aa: CSARVGQGGETQYF; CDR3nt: TGCAGTGCTAGGGTGGGACAGGGAGGAGAGACCCAGTACTTC
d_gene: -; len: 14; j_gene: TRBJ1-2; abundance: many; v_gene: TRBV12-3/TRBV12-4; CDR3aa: CASTSGGVRGGYTF; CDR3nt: TGTGCCAGCACCTCGGGAGGCGTTAGGGGTGGCTACACCTTC
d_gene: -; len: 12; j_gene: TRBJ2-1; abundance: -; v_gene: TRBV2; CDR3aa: CASSDIYNEQFF; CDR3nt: TGTGCCAGCAGTGATATCTACAATGAGCAGTTCTTC
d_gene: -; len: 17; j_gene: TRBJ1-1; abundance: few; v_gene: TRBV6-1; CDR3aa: CASSDLVTGDMNTEAFF; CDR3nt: TGTGCCAGCAGTGATCTGGTCACGGGAGATATGAACACTGAAGCTTTCTTT
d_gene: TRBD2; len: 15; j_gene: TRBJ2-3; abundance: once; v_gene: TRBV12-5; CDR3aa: CVSGSGTSLTDTQYF; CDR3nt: TGTGTTAGTGGTTCCGGGACTAGCCTTACAGATACGCAGTATTTT